The 11 T cell receptor beta chains below were found in one sample sequenced in a study of T cell changes during pregnancy in multiple sclerosis. The method was immunoSEQ multiplex PCR; TCRdb's version includes in-frame clones alone and lacks a portion of them. Altogether tens of thousands of clones are present, approximately 92% being singletons, with the ten largest covering less than 3.5%. The sequencing used peripheral blood, collected in the third trimester of pregnancy. The receptors here all came from a female donor in good health, enrolled as a control in a pregnancy study.

The chain couples TRBV19 to TRBJ1-1, with no clear D. Germline assignment: CDR1 LNHDA and CDR2 SQIVND (reference sequence). The CDR3 totals 12 residues. The ends were cut back, 4 bases at V and 6 bases at J, with 9 bases in the middle. The CDR3: CASSTARAEAFF. The CDR3 DNA sequence: TGTGCCAGTAGTACAGCACGGGCTGAAGCTTTCTTT.

J is TRBJ2-3 and V is TRBV7-2; 11 positions agree with TRBD2. This CDR3 is built from 14 residues. Germline values: CDR1 SGHTA, CDR2 FQGNSA. V was pared by 5 bases and J by 5 bases, with 3 bases of the junction left unmatched. In nucleotides, the CDR3 is TGTGCCAGCAGCGCCACTAGCGGGAGAGATACGCAGTATTTT. Its translation is CASSATSGRDTQYF.

Written as DNA, the CDR3 is TGTGCCAGCAGCTTGGAAGGGGCCCGGTATCAGCCCCAGCATTTT. This encodes CASSLEGARYQPQHF. The chain joins TRBV7-9 to TRBJ1-5; D is perhaps TRBD1 (5 bases). The germline CDR1 and CDR2 sequences are SEHNR and FQNEAQ (reference sequence). The CDR3 length is 15 residues. Trimming removed 3 bases from V and 5 bases from J, with 14 bases in between. Together with reference TRBV7-9 and TRBJ1-5, the CDR3 gives the full variable domain: DTGVSQNPRHKITKRGQNVTFRCDPISEHNRLYWYRQTLGQGPEFLTYFQNEAQLEKSRLLSDRFSAERPKGSFSTLEIQRTEQGDSAMYLCASSLEGARYQPQHFGDGTRLSIL.

This clone has a handful of counts. V is TRBV30 and J is TRBJ1-1; the D gene is possibly TRBD1 (5 bases). CDR1 GTSNPN and CDR2 SVGIG come from the germline V gene (reference sequence). The CDR3 is 12 residues long. V lost 5 bases, J lost 0 bases, and 7 bases lay in between. Here the CDR3 DNA reads TGTGCCTGGGGACATATGAACACTGAAGCTTTCTTT. Protein: CAWGHMNTEAFF. Complete variable domain (other parts from reference TRBV30 and TRBJ1-1): SQTIHQWPATLVQPVGSPLSLECTVEGTSNPNLYWYRQAAGRGLQLLFYSVGIGQISSEVPQNLSASRPQDRQFILSSKKLLLSDSGFYLCAWGHMNTEAFFGQGTRLTVV.

This clone has just one count. The chain is built from TRBV27 and TRBJ1-5; weak D call: TRBD1 (5 bases). CDR3 length equals 14 residues. Germline loops: CDR1 MNHEY, CDR2 SMNVEV (reference sequence). Deletions cut 3 bases from V and 2 bases from J, with 8 bases between. CDR3 amino acids: CASSLGPRNQPQHF. The CDR3 region has the DNA TGTGCCAGCAGTTTGGGGCCTCGCAATCAGCCCCAGCATTTT.

The chain combines TRBV14 with TRBJ1-1; 10 nucleotides line up with TRBD1. Germline V lookup: CDR1 SGHDN, CDR2 FVKESK. J gave up 6 bases and V 0 bases, and 13 bases lay outside the gene matches. The CDR3 has 18 residues. CDR3 sequence (DNA): TGTGCCAGCAGCCAAGATTCCCCGGGACAGGGGATCAGGTCTGAAGCTTTCTTT. As protein: CASSQDSPGQGIRSEAFF.

The chain employs TRBV19 and TRBJ2-7, with TRBD1 matching over 9 bases. Germline loops: CDR1 LNHDA, CDR2 SQIVND (reference sequence). V lost 8 bases to trimming and J lost 1 base; unmatched junction nucleotides: 6. The CDR3 has 14 residues. CDR3 sequence reads: CASQSGTGSYEQYF. For the CDR3, the DNA is TGTGCCAGTCAGTCCGGGACAGGGTCCTACGAGCAGTACTTC.

V and J are TRBV28 and TRBJ2-3; a weak D match, TRBD1 (5 bases). This CDR3 has 15 residues. Germline CDR1 and CDR2: MDHEN and SYDVKM. The ends were cut back, 3 bases at V and 3 bases at J, with 13 bases in the middle. The CDR3 reads CASSFEAGKTDTQYF. For the CDR3, the DNA is TGTGCCAGCAGTTTTGAGGCAGGGAAAACAGATACGCAGTATTTT.

The gene calls are TRBV7-9 and TRBJ2-2; 12 bases are shared with TRBD2. CDR3 length: 17 residues. CDR1 and CDR2 from the germline V gene are SEHNR and FQNEAQ (reference sequence). The junction had 11 bases not matched to a gene; V was cut back by 5 bases and J by 7 bases. Here the CDR3 reads CASSGTTSGRRGGELFF. CDR3 nucleotides: TGTGCCAGCAGCGGAACGACTAGCGGGAGACGGGGCGGGGAGCTGTTTTTT. The full variable domain, in which reference TRBV7-9 and TRBJ2-2 provide the parts outside the CDR3, is DTGVSQNPRHKITKRGQNVTFRCDPISEHNRLYWYRQTLGQGPEFLTYFQNEAQLEKSRLLSDRFSAERPKGSFSTLEIQRTEQGDSAMYLCASSGTTSGRRGGELFFGEGSRLTVL.

This clone occurred once. The gene calls are TRBV5-1 and TRBJ1-6; possibly TRBD1 for D (6 bases). The CDR3 is made up of 17 amino acids. Trimming took off 1 base at V and 3 bases at J, with 14 bases between the two ends. Germline lookup yields CDR1 SGHRS and CDR2 YFSETQ. This CDR3 reads CASSLSPRDNYNSPLHF. CDR3 bases: TGCGCCAGCAGCTTGAGCCCTCGGGACAACTATAATTCACCCCTCCACTTT.

The chain joins TRBV5-8 to TRBJ2-6; D is ambiguous. CDR3 size: 15 residues. V lost 7 bases and J lost 2, with 13 bases in between. Germline V gene data show CDR1 as SGHTS and CDR2 as YDEGEE. The CDR3 region has the DNA TGTGCCAGCTCTACCCTTTTAACTGGGGCCAACGTCCTGACTTTC. Translated, it gives CASSTLLTGANVLTF.